One sample yielded the 26 T cell receptor beta chains listed below, sequenced in a study of human T cells and chemical hapten exposure. As for time point: healthy volunteer bleed at 2 weeks. Unseparated into fractions, whole blood served as the source from which total RNA was extracted. TCRdb re-derived calls from the RACE reads in MiXCR, one entry per CDR3 protein. Among tens of thousands of distinct CDR3 sequences listed, approximately 10% were seen once. The sequencing input was whole blood. The source of these receptors is a female donor in good health. Some clones in this sample may be carry-over from other donors' samples.

Worth noting for this clonotype: No conserved phenylalanine or tryptophan is present at the end of the CDR3, so a read error is the likely explanation. The chain links TRBV4-3 to TRBJ2-1; 7 bases fit TRBD1. Germline lookup yields CDR1 LGHNA and CDR2 YSLEER. V shed 0 bases, J shed 3 bases, and the junction held 5 bases outside the gene matches. There are 16 residues in the CDR3. CDR3 amino acids: CASSQDNDRVYNEQFS. The CDR3 DNA reads as TGCGCCAGCAGCCAAGACAACGACAGGGTCTACAATGAGCAGTTCTCC.

This clonotype has at least ten counts. This rearrangement joins TRBV7-9 to TRBJ1-1, with D hard to call. The germline gives CDR1 SEHNR, CDR2 FQNEAQ (reference sequence). The germline V and J ends were trimmed by 6 bases and 3 bases, with 8 bases remaining between them. The CDR3 length is 12 residues. CDR3 in DNA: TGTGCCAGCAGTCGTGGTCACACTGAAGCTTTCTTT. It codes for CASSRGHTEAFF.

In this sample, this clonotype turned up many times. The rearrangement joins TRBV3-1 to TRBJ1-1; D not resolved. CDR1 and CDR2 (germline): LGHDT, YNNKEL (reference sequence). The CDR3 is 14 residues long. The ends were cut back, 2 bases at V and 8 bases at J, with 15 bases in the middle. CDR3 region: CASSQPFMRAEAFF. For the CDR3, the DNA is TGTGCCAGCAGCCAACCTTTTATGAGGGCAGAAGCTTTCTTT. The full variable domain, in which reference TRBV3-1 and TRBJ1-1 provide the parts outside the CDR3, is DTAVSQTPKYLVTQMGNDKSIKCEQNLGHDTMYWYKQDSKKFLKIMFSYNNKELIINETVPNRFSPKSPDKAHLNLHINSLELGDSAVYFCASSQPFMRAEAFFGQGTRLTVV.

This clonotype was counted only a few times. DNA for the CDR3: TGTGCCAGCAGTCTTCTAGCGGGAGGTAACTACAATGAGCAGTTCTTC. This codes for CASSLLAGGNYNEQFF. This chain links TRBV28 with TRBJ2-1; 11 nucleotides line up with TRBD2. Losses at the gene ends were 5 bases for V and 3 bases for J; bases not matched to a gene: 6. Germline CDR1 is MDHEN and CDR2 is SYDVKM. This CDR3 has 16 amino acids.

This sequence joins TRBV9 and TRBJ2-2; D possibly corresponds to TRBD1 (6 bases). The CDR3 consists of 15 residues. V lost 3 bases, J lost 2 bases, and 11 bases lay in between. The germline V gene encodes CDR1 SGDLS and CDR2 YYNGEE. The chain's CDR3 is CASSGEQGNTGELFF. CDR3 in DNA: TGTGCCAGCAGCGGTGAACAGGGTAACACCGGGGAGCTGTTTTTT.

The V call is TRBV29-1, the J call TRBJ1-1; weak D call: TRBD1 (5 bases). Germline-derived CDR1 and CDR2 are SQVTM and ANQGSEA. The CDR3 totals 13 residues. V lost 6 bases and J 0 bases, leaving 11 bases between the germline ends. The CDR3 region is CSVEQAMNTEAFF. CDR3 nucleotides: TGCAGCGTAGAACAGGCTATGAACACTGAAGCTTTCTTT.

This clonotype was counted a few times. This chain uses TRBV7-6 with TRBJ2-7; the D is unclear. V was trimmed by 5 bases and J by 1 base, leaving 12 bases between them. The CDR3 spans 14 residues. Germline V gene sequence: CDR1 SGHVS, CDR2 FNYEAQ. The CDR3 nucleotides read TGTGCCAGCAGCCTTAACACGGAATCCTACGAGCAGTACTTC. It is translated as CASSLNTESYEQYF.

This clonotype was observed many times. The rearrangement uses TRBV11-2 and TRBJ2-5, with 7 bases lining up with TRBD1. CDR3 length: 13 residues. Looked up from germline, CDR1 is SGHAT and CDR2 is FQNNGV. V lost 4 bases, J lost 3 bases, and 2 bases stayed unmatched. DNA of the CDR3: TGTGCCAGCAGCTGGGGACAGAAAGAGACCCAGTACTTC. Amino acids: CASSWGQKETQYF.

V gene TRBV9 combines with J gene TRBJ1-1; TRBD1 matches 10 bases. The CDR3 runs to 18 residues. Trimming at V came to 4 bases and at J to 0 bases, leaving 12 bases not matched to a gene. CDR1 is SGDLS and CDR2 is YYNGEE in the germline V gene. CDR3: CASSPNIGTGDMNTEAFF. The CDR3 DNA follows: TGTGCCAGCAGCCCTAACATCGGGACAGGGGACATGAACACTGAAGCTTTCTTT.

In this sample, this clonotype turned up a few times. The chain's CDR3 is CASSYPTYRTVNEQFF. The CDR3 DNA reads as TGTGCCAGCAGTTACCCCACTTACAGGACCGTCAATGAGCAGTTCTTC. The J gene is TRBJ2-1, the V gene TRBV6-2 or TRBV6-3, with D possibly matching TRBD1 (5 bases). CDR1 is MNHEY, CDR2 SVGEGT, per germline. CDR3 size: 16 residues. The V and J ends lost 2 bases and 6 bases respectively, with 17 bases between them.

The gene calls are TRBV6-6 and TRBJ2-5, with D perhaps matching TRBD1 (8 bases). This CDR3 is 13 amino acids long. Trimming removed 2 bases from V and 10 bases from J, with 14 bases in between. CDR1 and CDR2 from the germline V gene are MNHNY and SVGAGI (reference sequence). The CDR3 spells CASSYTQGGGQYF. The CDR3 region has the DNA TGTGCCAGCAGTTACACACAGGGGGGGGGCCAGTACTTC.

This clonotype was counted at least ten times. J is TRBJ1-5 and V is TRBV12-3 or TRBV12-4; possible D gene TRBD1, 6 bases. Trimming shortened V by 4 bases and J by 7 bases, and 11 bases separated the two germline ends. CDR3 length: 13 residues. CDR3 sequence reads: CASSSGGGQPQHF. The CDR3 bases are TGTGCCAGCAGTTCGGGGGGCGGGCAGCCCCAGCATTTT.

This clonotype was detected ten times or more. The chain has TRBV7-9 and TRBJ2-6; TRBD1 matches 8 bases. V shed 3 bases and J 2 bases; nucleotides not matched to a gene: 6. Germline V gene sequence: CDR1 SEHNR, CDR2 FQNEAQ (reference sequence). CDR3 size: 17 residues. CDR3 sequence (DNA): TGTGCCAGCAGCTTGTGGACAGGGATTGCTGGGGCCAACGTCCTGACTTTC. It codes for CASSLWTGIAGANVLTF.

This chain links TRBV19 with TRBJ1-2; D uncertain. Between the trimmed V and J ends, which lost 1 base and 1 base, there was a span of 10 bases. From germline, CDR1 is LNHDA and CDR2 SQIVND (reference sequence). The CDR3 is 15 amino acids. As DNA, the CDR3 is TGTGCCAGTAGTATAGGAATGGAAGTTAACTATGGCTACACCTTC. Protein: CASSIGMEVNYGYTF.

Note on this clonotype: At one end, the junction sequence differs from germline, possibly due to a read error. The chain couples TRBV7-7 to TRBJ2-5; perhaps TRBD1 as D (5 bases). The CDR3 extends over 15 amino acids. From germline, CDR1 is SSHAT and CDR2 FNYEAQ (reference sequence). In nucleotides, the CDR3 is TGTGCTAGCAGCTTAGTTCCGGCAGGGCGAGAGACCCAGTACTTC. Its protein product is CASSLVPAGRETQYF.

The chain employs TRBV5-1 and TRBJ2-7; 9 bases map to TRBD2. J lost 2 bases, V lost 3 bases, and 6 bases had no gene match. Germline V gene sequence: CDR1 SGHRS, CDR2 YFSETQ. This CDR3 contains 15 residues. As DNA, the CDR3 is TGCGCCAGCAGCTGGTTAGCGGGAGCTACCTACGAGCAGTACTTC. Protein product: CASSWLAGATYEQYF.

This clonotype was seen a handful of times. The CDR3, as DNA: TGTGCCAGCAGCAACTCCTTAGCGGGAGTGTCCTACAATGAGCAGTTCTTC. This sequence encodes CASSNSLAGVSYNEQFF. The chain links TRBV21-1 to TRBJ2-1; the table assigns TRBD2, which was not confirmed against the DNA. TRBV21-1 is annotated as a pseudogene. The CDR3 consists of 17 residues.

This clonotype came up a few times. The genes are TRBV20-1 and TRBJ2-5; 13 positions match TRBD2. Germline V CDR1 and CDR2: DFQATT, SNEGSKA (reference sequence). The V and J ends lost 0 bases and 5 bases, in that order; junction bases with no gene match: 3. The CDR3 runs 15 residues. The CDR3 protein is CSARDRTSGSETQYF. Here the CDR3 DNA reads TGCAGTGCTAGAGATCGGACTAGCGGGAGTGAGACCCAGTACTTC.

This clonotype was counted only a few times. The chain is built from TRBV6-6 and TRBJ2-1; possible D gene TRBD1, 5 bases. The germline CDR1 and CDR2 sequences are MNHNY and SVGAGI (reference sequence). V was pared by 5 bases and J by 8 bases, with 13 bases between. The CDR3 spans 13 residues. The CDR3 loop reads CASSKRTRDEQFF. For the CDR3, the DNA is TGTGCCAGCAGTAAACGGACACGGGATGAGCAGTTCTTC.

The genes are TRBV20-1 and TRBJ1-6; maybe TRBD1 (5 bases). This CDR3 has 14 amino acids. V was shortened by 5 bases and J by 7 bases, with 15 bases between the two germline ends. Germline V gives CDR1 DFQATT, CDR2 SNEGSKA (reference sequence). The CDR3 coding sequence is TGCAGTGCTGTTCAGCAGGGAGCAAATTCACCCCTCCACTTT. Encoded protein: CSAVQQGANSPLHF.

The gene calls are TRBV2 and TRBJ1-1; D possibly corresponds to TRBD1 (5 bases). From germline, CDR1 is SNHLY and CDR2 FYNNEI. The CDR3 is 13 amino acids. Trimming left V 8 bases short and J 3 bases short, with 13 bases between. The CDR3 region is CASWRGAYTEAFF. CDR3 DNA: TGTGCCAGCTGGAGAGGGGCGTACACTGAAGCTTTCTTT.

The chain joins TRBV27 to TRBJ1-2, with D possibly being TRBD1 (5 bases). Germline CDR1 and CDR2: MNHEY and SMNVEV (reference sequence). CDR3 length equals 11 residues. V gave up 7 bases and J gave up 11 bases, with 14 bases separating them. CDR3 in DNA: TGTGCCAGCACCCGCGACAGTCAGTACACCTTC. Amino acids: CASTRDSQYTF.

The chain carries TRBV27 and TRBJ1-4; D is perhaps TRBD1 (5 bases). V lost 3 bases and J 0 bases, leaving 8 bases between the germline ends. There are 15 residues in the CDR3. Per the germline V gene, CDR1 is MNHEY and CDR2 is SMNVEV (reference sequence). DNA for the CDR3: TGTGCCAGCAGTTTGGGGGTTGCAACTAATGAAAAACTGTTTTTT. Amino acid sequence: CASSLGVATNEKLFF.

The chain has TRBV4-2 and TRBJ2-3; 8 nucleotides line up with TRBD2. Germline CDR1 and CDR2: LGHNA and YNFKEQ. The V and J ends lost 0 bases and 6 bases, in that order; junction bases with no gene match: 17. There are 19 residues in the CDR3. CDR3 in amino acids: CASSQEPPRRGARGDTQYF. The CDR3 DNA sequence: TGTGCCAGCAGCCAAGAACCCCCCCGGCGGGGGGCAAGGGGGGATACGCAGTATTTT.

This chain joins TRBV29-1 and TRBJ2-1; no clear D gene. The CDR3 runs to 15 residues. CDR1 SQVTM and CDR2 ANQGSEA come from the germline V gene. With 4 bases removed from V and 0 bases from J, the gap between germline ends came to 13 bases. The CDR3 nucleotides are TGCAGCGTTGTATTTGATCTGTTCTCCTACAATGAGCAGTTCTTC. Translation gives CSVVFDLFSYNEQFF.

This clonotype was counted only a few times. The chain has TRBV29-1 and TRBJ1-4, with D unresolved. V shed 4 bases and J shed 8 bases, with 11 bases lying between them. This CDR3 comprises 12 residues. Germline lookup yields CDR1 SQVTM and CDR2 ANQGSEA. CDR3 sequence: CSVGQRREKLFF. CDR3 DNA sequence: TGCAGCGTTGGGCAGCGGAGGGAAAAACTGTTTTTT.